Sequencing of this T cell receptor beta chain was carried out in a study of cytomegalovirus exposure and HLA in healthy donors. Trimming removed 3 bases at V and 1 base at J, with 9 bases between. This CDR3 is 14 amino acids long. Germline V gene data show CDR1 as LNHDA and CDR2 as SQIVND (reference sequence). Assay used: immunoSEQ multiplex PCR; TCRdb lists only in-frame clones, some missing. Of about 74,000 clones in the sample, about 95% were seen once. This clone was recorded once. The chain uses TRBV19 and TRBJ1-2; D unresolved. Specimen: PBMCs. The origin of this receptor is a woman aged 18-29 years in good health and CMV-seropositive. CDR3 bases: TGTGCCAGTAGTATCAAAGAGGGTAACTATGGCTACACCTTC. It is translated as CASSIKEGNYGYTF. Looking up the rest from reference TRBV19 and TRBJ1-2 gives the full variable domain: DGGITQSPKYLFRKEGQNVTLSCEQNLNHDAMYWYRQDPGQGLRLIYYSQIVNDFQKGDIAEGYSVSREKKESFPLTVTSAQKNPTAFYLCASSIKEGNYGYTFGSGTRLTVV.